A selection of T cell receptor delta chains follows, all from one sample in a study of Vδ1+ human thymocytes. TCRdb made new clone calls on the multiplex PCR reads using CATT. The table lists tens of thousands of delta-chain clones, more than 15% of them singletons. The specimen sequenced was Vdelta1+ gamma-delta thymocytes from the thymus. Receptors were obtained from a boy less than two years old who had congenital heart surgery. The CDR3 runs from the conserved cysteine through the conserved F or W. Fields, in order: D gene, clone size, J gene, V gene, CDR3 DNA, CDR3 protein. The D gene is left open where the match is weak. Expanded clones are given a class, and other clones once, few, many or no size at all.

d_call: TRDD3; clone_size: -; j_call: TRDJ1; v_call: TRDV1; cdr3_nt: TGTGCTCTTTCCGGGGGATGCCCCGATAAACTCATCTTT; cdr3_aa: CALSGGCPDKLIF
d_call: TRDD2; clone_size: -; j_call: TRDJ1; v_call: TRDV1; cdr3_nt: TGTGCTCTTGGGGAACCTCATCCTTCCTACTGGGGTGGGCCCGATAAACTCATCTTT; cdr3_aa: CALGEPHPSYWGGPDKLIF
d_call: -; clone_size: -; j_call: TRDJ1; v_call: TRDV1; cdr3_nt: TGTGCTCTTGGGCCCTCCCTTCGGACCGATGGGTCCTTCGATAAACTCATCTTT; cdr3_aa: CALGPSLRTDGSFDKLIF
d_call: TRDD3; clone_size: -; j_call: TRDJ1; v_call: TRDV1; cdr3_nt: TGTGCTCTTGGGGAATTCCCCTGTACTGGGGGAGACCCCACCGATAAACTCATCTTT; cdr3_aa: CALGEFPCTGGDPTDKLIF
d_call: -; clone_size: few; j_call: TRDJ1; v_call: TRDV1; cdr3_nt: TGTGCTCTTGGGGAACTCACCTTCCGGGGACTGATCACCGATAAACTCATCTTT; cdr3_aa: CALGELTFRGLITDKLIF
d_call: -; clone_size: -; j_call: TRDJ1; v_call: TRDV1; cdr3_nt: TGTGCTCTTGGGGAACCCTCCTCGACTAAACTCATCTTT; cdr3_aa: CALGEPSSTKLIF
d_call: TRDD3; clone_size: few; j_call: TRDJ1; v_call: TRDV1; cdr3_nt: TGTGCTCTTGGGGAACTACTCGTAGGGCGTGACTGGGGGAGTGGGCAGTACACCGATAAACTCATCTTT; cdr3_aa: CALGELLVGRDWGSGQYTDKLIF
d_call: -; clone_size: -; j_call: TRDJ1; v_call: TRDV1; cdr3_nt: TGTGCTCTTGGGCTGTTCCTATCCGATAAACTCATCTTT; cdr3_aa: CALGLFLSDKLIF
d_call: TRDD2; clone_size: few; j_call: TRDJ1; v_call: TRDV1; cdr3_nt: TGTGCTCTTGGGGAATCCCCCTTCCTAATAATCCGGACCGATAAACTCATCTTT; cdr3_aa: CALGESPFLIIRTDKLIF
d_call: -; clone_size: few; j_call: TRDJ1; v_call: TRDV1; cdr3_nt: TGTGCTCTTGGGCCCCAGGAGGGGGCTAAATGCACCGATAAACTCATCTTT; cdr3_aa: CALGPQEGAKCTDKLIF
d_call: TRDD2; clone_size: -; j_call: TRDJ1; v_call: TRDV1; cdr3_nt: TGTGCTCTTGGGGATAAACCAACTTCCTATCCGCACTGCGCCAACACCGATAAACTCATCTTT; cdr3_aa: CALGDKPTSYPHCANTDKLIF
d_call: -; clone_size: few; j_call: TRDJ1; v_call: TRDV1; cdr3_nt: TGTGCTCTTGGGGAACTTTATCCCCGACACGTTCTCTGGTTCGTGGATTGCACCGATAAACTCATCTTT; cdr3_aa: CALGELYPRHVLWFVDCTDKLIF
d_call: TRDD3; clone_size: medium-sized; j_call: TRDJ1; v_call: TRDV2; cdr3_nt: TGTGCCTGCACGGGGGATGAGATTACCGATAAACTCATCTTT; cdr3_aa: CACTGDEITDKLIF
d_call: TRDD3; clone_size: many; j_call: TRDJ1; v_call: TRDV2; cdr3_nt: TGTGCCTGTGACTGGCCCCATACTGGGGGATACCACTCTCACACCGATAAACTCATCTTT; cdr3_aa: CACDWPHTGGYHSHTDKLIF
d_call: TRDD3; clone_size: few; j_call: TRDJ1; v_call: TRDV1; cdr3_nt: TGTGCTCTTGGGATTCTCCGGCGGGGATACTCGCAGGGACTCATCTTT; cdr3_aa: CALGILRRGYSQGLIF
d_call: -; clone_size: few; j_call: TRDJ1; v_call: TRDV1; cdr3_nt: TGTGCTCTTGGGGAACTGGATTTTCCGGGGATCCCAGGGTGGCTCATCTTT; cdr3_aa: CALGELDFPGIPGWLIF
d_call: -; clone_size: -; j_call: TRDJ1; v_call: TRDV1; cdr3_nt: TGTGCTCTTGGGGAGCCTCCCTACTACTACTCCTTGATGGGGGTAAATGGTAAACTCATCTTT; cdr3_aa: CALGEPPYYYSLMGVNGKLIF
d_call: -; clone_size: -; j_call: TRDJ2; v_call: TRDV1; cdr3_nt: TGTGCTCTTGGGGAACTCGCCGGGTCCGGACTTAGGCCGACAGCACAACTCTTCTTT; cdr3_aa: CALGELAGSGLRPTAQLFF
d_call: TRDD3; clone_size: -; j_call: TRDJ1; v_call: TRDV1; cdr3_nt: TGTGCTCTTGGGGAACGGTCAATTTCCCATGGGGGATACGTTTTCATGAGCACCGATAAACTCATCTTT; cdr3_aa: CALGERSISHGGYVFMSTDKLIF
d_call: TRDD3; clone_size: -; j_call: TRDJ1; v_call: TRDV1; cdr3_nt: TGTGCTCTTGGGGAAGAAAGGACCTACCTATCGTACTGGGGGATACGTGGCGATAAACTCATCTTT; cdr3_aa: CALGEERTYLSYWGIRGDKLIF
d_call: TRDD3; clone_size: few; j_call: TRDJ1; v_call: TRDV1; cdr3_nt: TGTGCTCTTGGGGTTGGGGGTACTGGGGGAGGTCGCACCGATAAATTCATCTTT; cdr3_aa: CALGVGGTGGGRTDKFIF
d_call: TRDD3; clone_size: -; j_call: TRDJ1; v_call: TRDV1; cdr3_nt: TGTGCTCTTGGGGAACTCCGGTTCCCTACGTCTCACCGCATCTTTACTGGGGGATACGCGACCGATAAACTCATCTTT; cdr3_aa: CALGELRFPTSHRIFTGGYATDKLIF
d_call: TRDD3; clone_size: -; j_call: TRDJ1; v_call: TRDV1; cdr3_nt: TGTGCTCTTGGGGAAATTTTACTTTCTATGACTGGGGGATACGCAGGTACCGATAAACTCATCTTT; cdr3_aa: CALGEILLSMTGGYAGTDKLIF
d_call: TRDD3; clone_size: few; j_call: TRDJ1; v_call: TRDV1; cdr3_nt: TGTGCTCTTGGGAAAAAGGGCTGGAGGGGGGATACCGATAAACTCATCTTT; cdr3_aa: CALGKKGWRGDTDKLIF
d_call: TRDD2; clone_size: few; j_call: TRDJ1; v_call: TRDV1; cdr3_nt: TGTGCTCTTGGGGGGCCTTCCTACGTTGGACTCATCTTT; cdr3_aa: CALGGPSYVGLIF
d_call: TRDD3; clone_size: few; j_call: TRDJ1; v_call: TRDV1; cdr3_nt: TGTGCTCTTGGGGAACGCCTCTTCCTACGGTCCGAGTACTGGGGGATACGGGATAAACTCATCTTT; cdr3_aa: CALGERLFLRSEYWGIRDKLIF
d_call: TRDD3; clone_size: -; j_call: TRDJ4; v_call: TRDV1; cdr3_nt: TGTGCTCTTGGGGAACTTTGTGAGGGGGATGTGCCCAGACCCCTGATCTTT; cdr3_aa: CALGELCEGDVPRPLIF
d_call: -; clone_size: few; j_call: TRDJ1; v_call: TRDV1; cdr3_nt: TGTGCTCTTGGGGAAAGGAGGGCTGGGGATGACACCGATAAACTCATCTTT; cdr3_aa: CALGERRAGDDTDKLIF
d_call: -; clone_size: few; j_call: TRDJ1; v_call: TRDV1; cdr3_nt: TGTGCTCTTGGGGAATGTTCCTCCCGGGGTGGGTCGTACACCGATAAACTCATCTTT; cdr3_aa: CALGECSSRGGSYTDKLIF
d_call: TRDD3; clone_size: few; j_call: TRDJ1; v_call: TRDV2; cdr3_nt: TGTGCCTGTGACACCAAGGGGGAGGCCTCCACCAACTGGGGGATAACAGCCGAAACCGATAAACTCATCTTT; cdr3_aa: CACDTKGEASTNWGITAETDKLIF
d_call: TRDD3; clone_size: -; j_call: TRDJ1; v_call: TRDV1; cdr3_nt: TGTGCTCTTGGCGCTCTCCTGGCAATACTGGGGGACTCGGACGATAAACTCATCTTT; cdr3_aa: CALGALLAILGDSDDKLIF
d_call: TRDD2; clone_size: -; j_call: TRDJ1; v_call: TRDV1; cdr3_nt: TGTGCTCTTGGGGAAAGTTGGGATTCCTACCGTCCTCCTACCAAACTCATCTTT; cdr3_aa: CALGESWDSYRPPTKLIF
d_call: -; clone_size: few; j_call: TRDJ1; v_call: TRDV2; cdr3_nt: TGTGCCTGTGTCAATACTGGGGCGATTAACCTTCCCGGGGGGACCGATAAACTCATCTTT; cdr3_aa: CACVNTGAINLPGGTDKLIF
d_call: -; clone_size: -; j_call: TRDJ1; v_call: TRDV1; cdr3_nt: TGTGCTCTTGGGGAACTCAGAGACCGTGATGAAGCCGATAAACTCATCTTT; cdr3_aa: CALGELRDRDEADKLIF
d_call: TRDD3; clone_size: few; j_call: TRDJ1; v_call: TRDV1; cdr3_nt: TGTGCTCTTGGGGAACTAAGGGGAACTGGGGGATACCGGGTTTACACCGATAAACTCATCTTT; cdr3_aa: CALGELRGTGGYRVYTDKLIF
d_call: -; clone_size: -; j_call: TRDJ1; v_call: TRDV1; cdr3_nt: TGTGCTCTTGGGGAGTGGGAGGATACCTTGTACACCGATAAACTCATCTTT; cdr3_aa: CALGEWEDTLYTDKLIF
d_call: TRDD3; clone_size: -; j_call: TRDJ1; v_call: TRDV1; cdr3_nt: TGTGCTCTTGGGGAAAGATTCCTATCCCCTGACTGGGGGATACGAGGGGCGTACACCGATAAACTCATCTTT; cdr3_aa: CALGERFLSPDWGIRGAYTDKLIF
d_call: -; clone_size: -; j_call: TRDJ1; v_call: TRDV1; cdr3_nt: TGTGCTCTTGGGTGTGCGTCGGGTCCGGGGCCCGATAAACTCATCTTT; cdr3_aa: CALGCASGPGPDKLIF
d_call: TRDD3; clone_size: -; j_call: TRDJ1; v_call: TRDV1; cdr3_nt: TGTGCTCTTGGGGAATTCCTCCGGCCTTCCCTTTTTTTGGGACCCCTGGGGGAAGGGGATAAACTCATCTTT; cdr3_aa: CALGEFLRPSLFLGPLGEGDKLIF
d_call: TRDD3; clone_size: -; j_call: TRDJ1; v_call: TRDV1; cdr3_nt: TGTGCTCTTGGGGAGGGGAACCTACTGGGGGATACGAAACTCATCTTT; cdr3_aa: CALGEGNLLGDTKLIF
d_call: -; clone_size: -; j_call: TRDJ1; v_call: TRDV1; cdr3_nt: TGTGCTCTTGGGGAACTACCCCACGATCCCCTACTTGGCGATAAACTCATCTTT; cdr3_aa: CALGELPHDPLLGDKLIF
d_call: TRDD3; clone_size: -; j_call: TRDJ1; v_call: TRAV29/DV5; cdr3_nt: TGTGCAGCAAGCTCGGCCTTCCCTCATAGGGGATACACGGGACTCATCTTT; cdr3_aa: CAASSAFPHRGYTGLIF
d_call: -; clone_size: few; j_call: TRDJ1; v_call: TRDV1; cdr3_nt: TGTGCTCTTGGGGAACTCGCCCGCTGGGGACGGTACACCGATAAACTCATCTTT; cdr3_aa: CALGELARWGRYTDKLIF
d_call: TRDD3; clone_size: -; j_call: TRDJ1; v_call: TRDV1; cdr3_nt: TGTGCTCTTGGGGAACTAGTCCCTCGTAAAGACTGGGGGATACCGGACACCGATAAACTCATCTTT; cdr3_aa: CALGELVPRKDWGIPDTDKLIF
d_call: TRDD3; clone_size: few; j_call: TRDJ1; v_call: TRDV1; cdr3_nt: TGTGCTCTTGGGGAACTCTGCCGCCCCAGGGGGATGGGTCAATACACCGATAAACTCATCTTT; cdr3_aa: CALGELCRPRGMGQYTDKLIF
d_call: TRDD3; clone_size: few; j_call: TRDJ1; v_call: TRDV1; cdr3_nt: TGTGCTCTTGGGAAGGGGGGATACGCCTGTCGTACCGATAAACTCATCTTT; cdr3_aa: CALGKGGYACRTDKLIF
d_call: -; clone_size: -; j_call: TRDJ1; v_call: TRDV1; cdr3_nt: TGTGCTCTTGGGGAATCGGGTTGGCTCCCGCAATTGTACACCGATAAACTCATCTTT; cdr3_aa: CALGESGWLPQLYTDKLIF
d_call: TRDD3; clone_size: -; j_call: TRDJ1; v_call: TRDV1; cdr3_nt: TGTGCTCTTGGGGAACTTCGGTCCCTACGGGTTTGGGGGATACCCCAATCCAGGTACACCGATAAACTCATCTTT; cdr3_aa: CALGELRSLRVWGIPQSRYTDKLIF
d_call: TRDD3; clone_size: -; j_call: TRDJ1; v_call: TRDV1; cdr3_nt: TGTGCTCTTGGGGAACTAGGGAATTTGCTTCTGGGGATACCGTACACCGATAAACTCATCTTT; cdr3_aa: CALGELGNLLLGIPYTDKLIF
d_call: -; clone_size: few; j_call: TRDJ1; v_call: TRDV1; cdr3_nt: TGTGCTCTTGGGGAACTCCTTAGGGGGCCGTACACCGATAAACTCATCTTT; cdr3_aa: CALGELLRGPYTDKLIF